The clone carrying this T cell receptor beta chain was counted at least ten times. No antigen is known for it. This specimen comes from a study of blood T cells in healthy people across ages. Study findings and constraints: There was no known CMV status for donors, so expanded clonotype changes were possibly confounded.

PCR was performed a second time for about 6 to 12 cycles using a sample-barcoded 5' primer and a J-beta primer mix. TCRdb reanalysed the 5' RACE reads using MiXCR and keeps one entry per CDR3 protein. The sample has roughly 860,000 distinct CDR3 sequences; 62% are singletons. The CDR3 spans 11 residues. Between the trimmed V and J ends, which lost 7 bases and 0 bases, there was a span of 4 bases. CDR1 and CDR2 from the germline V gene are MDHEN and SYDVKM. Donors each provided ten milliliters of peripheral blood. The sequenced sample was blood. The V gene is TRBV28, the J gene TRBJ2-7, with D unresolved. The clonotype comes from a man aged 25-45 years in good health. As DNA, the CDR3 is TGTGCCAGCACCGACTCCTACGAGCAGTACTTC. Translation gives CASTDSYEQYF.